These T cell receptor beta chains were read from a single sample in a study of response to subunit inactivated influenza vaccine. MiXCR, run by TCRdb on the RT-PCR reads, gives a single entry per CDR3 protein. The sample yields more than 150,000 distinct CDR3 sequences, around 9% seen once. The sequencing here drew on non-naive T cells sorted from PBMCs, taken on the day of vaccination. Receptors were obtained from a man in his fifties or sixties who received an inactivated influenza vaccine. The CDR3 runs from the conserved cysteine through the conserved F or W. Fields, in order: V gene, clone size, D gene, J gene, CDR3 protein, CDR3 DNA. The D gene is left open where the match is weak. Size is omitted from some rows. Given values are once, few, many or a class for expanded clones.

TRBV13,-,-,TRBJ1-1,CASTLGQGTTEAFF,TGTGCCAGCACCTTAGGGCAGGGGACCACTGAAGCTTTCTTT
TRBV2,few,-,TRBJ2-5,CASSKDGVETQYF,TGTGCCAGCAGTAAGGACGGGGTCGAGACCCAGTACTTC
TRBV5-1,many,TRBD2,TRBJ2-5,CASSSTSGVAWETQYF,TGCGCCAGCAGCTCCACTAGCGGGGTGGCCTGGGAGACCCAGTACTTC
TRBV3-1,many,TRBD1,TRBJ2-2,CASSQDAVGTGPTGELFF,TGTGCCAGCAGCCAAGATGCCGTCGGGACAGGGCCCACCGGGGAGCTGTTTTTT
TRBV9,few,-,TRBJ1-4,CASSPNSATNEKLFF,TGTGCCAGCAGCCCCAACAGCGCAACTAATGAAAAACTGTTTTTT
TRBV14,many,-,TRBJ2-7,CASSQVIQGKQYF,TGTGCCAGCAGCCAAGTCATTCAGGGAAAGCAGTACTTC
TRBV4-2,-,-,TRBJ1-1,CASRSETSMNTEAFF,TGTGCCAGCCGGTCGGAAACCTCTATGAACACTGAAGCTTTCTTT
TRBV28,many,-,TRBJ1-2,CASSKILYGYTF,TGTGCCAGCAGTAAAATCCTTTATGGCTACACCTTC
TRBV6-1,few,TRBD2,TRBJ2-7,CASLLAGPSYEQYF,TGTGCCAGCTTGCTAGCGGGGCCGTCCTACGAGCAGTACTTC
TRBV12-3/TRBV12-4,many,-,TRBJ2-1,CASSWNEQFF,TGTGCCAGCAGTTGGAATGAGCAGTTCTTC
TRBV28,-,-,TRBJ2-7,CASSLSGTPNYEQYF,TGTGCCAGCAGTTTATCCGGTACACCGAACTACGAGCAGTACTTC
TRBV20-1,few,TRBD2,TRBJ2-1,CSARSLAGGLYNEQFF,TGCAGTGCTAGATCCCTAGCGGGAGGGTTATACAATGAGCAGTTCTTC
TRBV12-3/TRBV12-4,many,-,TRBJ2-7,CASSLGGSIGEQYF,TGTGCCAGCAGTTTAGGTGGCTCCATAGGGGAGCAGTACTTC
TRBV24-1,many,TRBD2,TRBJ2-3,CATSDPNSGLALDTQYF,TGTGCCACCAGTGATCCGAATTCGGGACTAGCCCTAGATACGCAGTATTTT
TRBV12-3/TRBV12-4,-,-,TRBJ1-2,CASSLNRRGYTF,TGTGCCAGCAGTTTAAACCGAAGAGGCTACACCTTC
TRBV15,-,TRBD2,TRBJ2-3,CATRGAGGTDTQYF,TGTGCCACGCGGGGGGCTGGTGGCACAGATACGCAGTATTTT
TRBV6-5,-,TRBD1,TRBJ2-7,CASSYPGTGGAEQYF,TGTGCCAGCAGTTACCCCGGGACAGGGGGCGCCGAGCAGTACTTC
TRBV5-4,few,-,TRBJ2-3,CASTHGGRSSTDTQYF,TGTGCCAGCACCCACGGTGGCAGATCTAGCACAGATACGCAGTATTTT
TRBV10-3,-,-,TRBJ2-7,CAIQPGPTYEQYF,TGTGCCATCCAGCCGGGGCCCACCTACGAGCAGTACTTC
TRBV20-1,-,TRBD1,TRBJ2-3,CSALQGQGGTDTQYF,TGCAGTGCTTTACAGGGGCAAGGAGGCACAGATACGCAGTATTTT
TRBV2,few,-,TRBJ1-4,CASSYRPTNEKLFF,TGTGCCAGCAGTTACAGACCAACTAATGAAAAACTGTTTTTT
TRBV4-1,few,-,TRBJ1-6,CASSHGLGSSYNSPLHF,TGCGCCAGCAGCCATGGGCTGGGGAGCTCCTATAATTCACCCCTCCACTTT
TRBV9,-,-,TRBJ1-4,CASSPAGGWDEKLFF,TGTGCCAGCAGCCCCGCTGGGGGTTGGGACGAAAAACTGTTTTTT
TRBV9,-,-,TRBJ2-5,CASSVRAGWETQYF,TGTGCCAGCAGCGTAAGGGCAGGATGGGAGACCCAGTACTTC
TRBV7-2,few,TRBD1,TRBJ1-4,CASSKDREGEKLFF,TGTGCCAGCAGCAAGGACAGGGAGGGGGAAAAACTGTTTTTT
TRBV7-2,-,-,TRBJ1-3,CASSLEVRGGNTIYF,TGTGCCAGCAGCTTAGAAGTAAGAGGTGGAAACACCATATATTTT
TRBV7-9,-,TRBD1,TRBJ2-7,CASSPKDRVSEQYF,TGTGCCAGCAGCCCAAAGGACAGGGTTAGCGAGCAGTACTTC
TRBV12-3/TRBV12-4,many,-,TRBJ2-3,CASSNTGVTDTQYF,TGTGCCAGCAGTAATACGGGGGTCACAGATACGCAGTATTTT
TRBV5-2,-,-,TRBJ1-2,CASVSRPGQIYGYTF,TGTGCCAGCGTCTCACGACCGGGACAGATCTATGGCTACACCTTC
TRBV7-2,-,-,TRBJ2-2,CASSQSPFTSTGELFF,TGTGCCAGCAGCCAGAGCCCCTTTACTAGTACCGGGGAGCTGTTTTTT
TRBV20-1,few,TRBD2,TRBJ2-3,CSARDLAGRTDTQYF,TGCAGTGCTAGAGACTTAGCGGGAAGGACAGATACGCAGTATTTT
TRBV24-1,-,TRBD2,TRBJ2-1,CATSDSGLAGTYNEQFF,TGTGCCACCAGTGATTCCGGACTAGCGGGAACCTACAATGAGCAGTTCTTC
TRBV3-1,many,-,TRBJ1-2,CASSQTYTANYGYTF,TGTGCCAGCAGCCAAACCTACACGGCTAACTATGGCTACACCTTC
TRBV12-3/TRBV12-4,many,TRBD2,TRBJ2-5,CASRLAGAEQETQYF,TGTGCCAGCAGACTAGCGGGGGCCGAACAAGAGACCCAGTACTTC
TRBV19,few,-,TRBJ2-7,CASSIAAGWSYEQYF,TGTGCCAGTAGTATTGCTGCAGGGTGGTCCTACGAGCAGTACTTC
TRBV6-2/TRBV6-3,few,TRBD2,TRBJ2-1,CASSYPREAFYNEQFF,TGTGCCAGCAGTTACCCGCGGGAGGCTTTCTACAATGAGCAGTTCTTC
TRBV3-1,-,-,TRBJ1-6,CASSQVGSNSPLHF,TGTGCCAGCAGCCAAGTGGGGAGTAATTCACCCCTCCACTTT
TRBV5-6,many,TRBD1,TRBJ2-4,CASSLQGGRGAKNIQYF,TGTGCCAGCAGCCTACAGGGGGGCCGGGGGGCCAAAAACATTCAGTACTTC
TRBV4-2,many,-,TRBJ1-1,CASSQAFLGNTEAFF,TGTGCCAGCAGCCAAGCTTTTTTAGGTAACACTGAAGCTTTCTTT
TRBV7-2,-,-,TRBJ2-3,CASSLNSFPSDTQYF,TGTGCCAGCAGCTTAAACAGTTTTCCCTCAGATACGCAGTATTTT
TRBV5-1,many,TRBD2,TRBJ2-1,CASSLGSGPYNEQFF,TGCGCCAGCAGCTTGGGTAGCGGGCCCTACAATGAGCAGTTCTTC
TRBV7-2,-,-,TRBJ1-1,CASSLGAGSTEAFF,TGTGCCAGCAGCTTAGGGGCAGGATCCACTGAAGCTTTCTTT
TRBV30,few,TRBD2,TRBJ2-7,CALGSGRQAYEQYF,TGTGCCCTGGGTAGCGGGCGCCAAGCCTACGAGCAGTACTTC
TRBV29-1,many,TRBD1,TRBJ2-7,CSVEATGTGTYEQYF,TGCAGCGTTGAAGCGACCGGGACAGGTACCTACGAGCAGTACTTC
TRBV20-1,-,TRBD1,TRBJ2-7,CSARDWRQGESYEQYF,TGCAGTGCTAGAGATTGGCGGCAGGGGGAATCCTACGAGCAGTACTTC
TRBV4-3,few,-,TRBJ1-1,CASSQCVASTGDQNTEAFF,TGCGCCAGCAGCCAATGTGTCGCATCGACTGGAGACCAGAACACTGAAGCTTTCTTT
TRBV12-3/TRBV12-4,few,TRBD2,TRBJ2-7,CASQRESYEQYF,TGTGCCAGCCAGCGGGAGAGCTACGAGCAGTACTTC
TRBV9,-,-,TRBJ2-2,CASSVAIGGELFF,TGTGCCAGCAGCGTAGCGATCGGCGGGGAGCTGTTTTTT
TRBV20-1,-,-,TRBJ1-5,CSAPASGDQPQHF,TGCAGTGCTCCTGCCAGCGGAGATCAGCCCCAGCATTTT
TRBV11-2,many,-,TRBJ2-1,CASSSPPGDEQFF,TGTGCCAGCAGCTCCCCCCCGGGGGATGAGCAGTTCTTC
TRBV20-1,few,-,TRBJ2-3,CSANIDYSTDTQYF,TGCAGTGCTAACATAGACTACAGCACAGATACGCAGTATTTT
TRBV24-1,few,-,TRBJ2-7,CASRTPYEQYF,TGTGCCAGCAGGACCCCATACGAGCAGTACTTC
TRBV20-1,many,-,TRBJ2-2,CSARPGTHANTGELFF,TGCAGTGCCAGACCCGGGACTCACGCGAACACCGGGGAGCTGTTTTTT
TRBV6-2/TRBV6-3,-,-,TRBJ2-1,CASSYGGSTYNEQFF,TGTGCCAGCAGTTACGGGGGGAGTACCTACAATGAGCAGTTCTTC
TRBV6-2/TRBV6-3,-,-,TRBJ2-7,CASSYRADRSSYEQYF,TGTGCCAGCAGTTACCGTGCGGATCGGAGCTCCTACGAGCAGTACTTC
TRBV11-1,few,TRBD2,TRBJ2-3,CASSPWISGGANTDTQYF,TGTGCCAGCAGCCCCTGGATTAGCGGGGGTGCTAATACAGATACGCAGTATTTT
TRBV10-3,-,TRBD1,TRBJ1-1,CAIQGANTEAFF,TGTGCCATCCAGGGGGCGAACACTGAAGCTTTCTTT
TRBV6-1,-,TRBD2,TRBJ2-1,CASSERSGGFSYNEQFF,TGTGCCAGCAGTGAAAGGAGCGGGGGTTTCTCCTACAATGAGCAGTTCTTC
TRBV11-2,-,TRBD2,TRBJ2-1,CASSFRSGGASDEQFF,TGTGCCAGCAGCTTTCGTTCGGGGGGGGCCTCCGATGAGCAGTTCTTC